This T cell receptor (beta chain) was sequenced during a study of OX40 agonist ivuxolimab in advanced cancers. A remark on this clone: What it recognizes is unknown.

The assay was immunoSEQ multiplex PCR, and TCRdb's table has in-frame clones only and misses some. This sample has roughly 87,000 clones, with 92% found just once. This CDR3 has 14 residues. The germline CDR1 and CDR2 sequences are SGHTA and FQGTGA. J lost 4 bases, V lost 4 bases, and 3 bases had no gene match. The study, taken as a whole, reports: Researchers did not determine the expanded peripheral T cells' antigen specificity.

The TCR originated in an adult with an advanced solid tumor such as melanoma, head and neck, liver or kidney cancer. The sample here was CD4+ or CD8+ T cells sorted from blood, taken in a trial of the OX40 agonist ivuxolimab. The chain employs TRBV7-3 and TRBJ1-1, with TRBD1 matching over 10 bases. The CDR3 DNA reads TGTGCCAGCAGCTCCCGGGACAGGGGCACTGAAGCTTTCTTT. This codes for CASSSRDRGTEAFF.